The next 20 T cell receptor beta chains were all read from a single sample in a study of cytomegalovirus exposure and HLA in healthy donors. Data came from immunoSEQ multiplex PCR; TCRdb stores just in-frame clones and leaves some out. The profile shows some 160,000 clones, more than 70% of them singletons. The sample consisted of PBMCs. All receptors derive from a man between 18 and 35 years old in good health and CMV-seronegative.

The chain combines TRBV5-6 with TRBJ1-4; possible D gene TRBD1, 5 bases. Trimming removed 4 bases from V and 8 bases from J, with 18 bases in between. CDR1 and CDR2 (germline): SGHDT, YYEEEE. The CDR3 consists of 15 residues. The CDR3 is CASSLPGPLGEKLFF. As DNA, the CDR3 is TGTGCCAGCAGCCTGCCAGGGCCCCTCGGGGAAAAACTGTTTTTT.

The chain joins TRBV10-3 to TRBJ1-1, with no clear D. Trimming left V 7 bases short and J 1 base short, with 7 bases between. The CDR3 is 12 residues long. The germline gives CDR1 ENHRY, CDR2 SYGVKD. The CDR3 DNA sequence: TGTGCCATCACCGGGTCGAACACTGAAGCTTTCTTT. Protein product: CAITGSNTEAFF.

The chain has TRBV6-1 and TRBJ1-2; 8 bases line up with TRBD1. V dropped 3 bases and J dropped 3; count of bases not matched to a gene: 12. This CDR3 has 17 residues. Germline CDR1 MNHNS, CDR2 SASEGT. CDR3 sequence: CASSERVIQGAHYGYTF. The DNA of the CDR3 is TGTGCCAGCAGTGAGAGGGTAATTCAGGGGGCGCACTATGGCTACACCTTC.

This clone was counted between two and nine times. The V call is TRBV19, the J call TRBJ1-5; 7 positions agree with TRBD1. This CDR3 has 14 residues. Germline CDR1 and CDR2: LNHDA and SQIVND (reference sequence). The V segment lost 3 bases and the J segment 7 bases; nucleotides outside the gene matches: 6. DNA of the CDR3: TGTGCCAGTAGTATCTTGCAGGGGGACCAGCCCCAGCATTTT. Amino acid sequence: CASSILQGDQPQHF.

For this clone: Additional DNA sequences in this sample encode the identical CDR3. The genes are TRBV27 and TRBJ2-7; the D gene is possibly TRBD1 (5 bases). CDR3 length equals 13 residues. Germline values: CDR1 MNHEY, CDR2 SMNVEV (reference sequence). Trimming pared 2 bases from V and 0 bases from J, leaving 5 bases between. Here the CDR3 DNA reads TGTGCCAGCAGTTTAACAGGCTCCTACGAGCAGTACTTC. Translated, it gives CASSLTGSYEQYF.

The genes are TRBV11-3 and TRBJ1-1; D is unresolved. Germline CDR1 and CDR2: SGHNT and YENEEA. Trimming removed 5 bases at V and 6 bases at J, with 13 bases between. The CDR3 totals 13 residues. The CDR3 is CASSLGGRAEAFF. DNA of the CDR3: TGTGCCAGCAGCCTCGGTGGTCGGGCTGAAGCTTTCTTT.

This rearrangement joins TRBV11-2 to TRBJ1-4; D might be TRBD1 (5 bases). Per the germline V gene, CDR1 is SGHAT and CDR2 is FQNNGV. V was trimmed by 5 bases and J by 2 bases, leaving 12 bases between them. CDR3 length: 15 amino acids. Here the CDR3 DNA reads TGTGCCAGCAGCACCCTTAGGGGCACTAATGAAAAACTGTTTTTT. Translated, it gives CASSTLRGTNEKLFF.

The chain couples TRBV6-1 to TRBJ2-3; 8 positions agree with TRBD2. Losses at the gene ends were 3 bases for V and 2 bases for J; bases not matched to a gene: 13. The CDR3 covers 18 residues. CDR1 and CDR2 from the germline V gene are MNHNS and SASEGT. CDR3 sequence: CASSDLLPGGPNTDTQYF. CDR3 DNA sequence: TGTGCCAGCAGTGACCTACTCCCGGGGGGGCCAAACACAGATACGCAGTATTTT.

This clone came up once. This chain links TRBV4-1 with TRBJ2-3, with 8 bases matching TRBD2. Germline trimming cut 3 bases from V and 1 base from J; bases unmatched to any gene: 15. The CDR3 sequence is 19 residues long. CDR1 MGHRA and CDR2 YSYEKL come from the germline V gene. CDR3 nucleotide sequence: TGCGCCAGCAGCCATCCCCAACCGACAGGACTAGCAGGCACAGATACGCAGTATTTT. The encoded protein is CASSHPQPTGLAGTDTQYF.

The CDR3 region has the DNA TGCAGCGTTGTTAGGGGGCGCACAGATACGCAGTATTTT. Encoded protein: CSVVRGRTDTQYF. J is TRBJ2-3 and V is TRBV29-1; 7 bases fit TRBD1. CDR3 length: 13 amino acids. With V trimmed by 4 bases and J by 1 base, 2 bases remained unmatched. From germline, CDR1 is SQVTM and CDR2 ANQGSEA.

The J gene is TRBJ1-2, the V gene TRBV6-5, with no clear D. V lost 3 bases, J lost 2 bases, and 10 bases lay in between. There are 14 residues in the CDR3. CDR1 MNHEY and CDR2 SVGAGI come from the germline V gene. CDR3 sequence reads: CASSYTPRNYGYTF. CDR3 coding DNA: TGTGCCAGCAGTTATACTCCCAGGAACTATGGCTACACCTTC.

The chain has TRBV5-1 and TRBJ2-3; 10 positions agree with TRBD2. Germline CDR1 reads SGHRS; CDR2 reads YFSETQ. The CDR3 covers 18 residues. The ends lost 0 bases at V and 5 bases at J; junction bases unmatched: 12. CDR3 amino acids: CASSLAASGGPPRDTQYF. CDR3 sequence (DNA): TGCGCCAGCAGCTTGGCGGCTAGCGGGGGCCCGCCGAGAGATACGCAGTATTTT.

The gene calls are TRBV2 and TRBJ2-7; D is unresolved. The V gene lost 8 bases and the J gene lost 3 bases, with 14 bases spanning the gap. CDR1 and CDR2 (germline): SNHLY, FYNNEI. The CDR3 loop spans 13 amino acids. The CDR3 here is CASHDDQVYEQYV. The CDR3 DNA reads TGTGCCAGCCACGATGACCAGGTCTACGAGCAGTACGTC.

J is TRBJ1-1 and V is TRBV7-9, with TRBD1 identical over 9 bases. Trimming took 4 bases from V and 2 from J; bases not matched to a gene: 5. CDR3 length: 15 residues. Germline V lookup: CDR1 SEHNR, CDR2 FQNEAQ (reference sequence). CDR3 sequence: CASSSRQGVNTEAFF. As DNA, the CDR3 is TGTGCCAGCAGCTCTCGACAGGGGGTCAACACTGAAGCTTTCTTT.

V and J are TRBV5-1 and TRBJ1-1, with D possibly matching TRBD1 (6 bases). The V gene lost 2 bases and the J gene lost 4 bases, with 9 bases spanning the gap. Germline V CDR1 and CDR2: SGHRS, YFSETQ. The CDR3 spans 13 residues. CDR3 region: CASSLGGVTEAFF. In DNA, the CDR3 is TGCGCCAGCAGCTTAGGGGGAGTCACTGAAGCTTTCTTT.

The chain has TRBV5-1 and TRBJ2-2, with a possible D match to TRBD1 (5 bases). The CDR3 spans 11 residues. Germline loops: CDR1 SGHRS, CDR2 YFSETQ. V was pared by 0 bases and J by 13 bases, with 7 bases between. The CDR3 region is CASSLEGLLFF. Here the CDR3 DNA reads TGCGCCAGCAGCTTGGAGGGGTTGCTGTTTTTT.

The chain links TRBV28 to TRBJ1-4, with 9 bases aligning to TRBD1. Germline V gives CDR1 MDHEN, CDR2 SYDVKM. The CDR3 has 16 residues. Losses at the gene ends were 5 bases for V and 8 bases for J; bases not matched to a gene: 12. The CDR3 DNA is TGTGCCAGCAGTCCGCGGACAGGGGATAGAGGGGAAAAACTGTTTTTT. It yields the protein CASSPRTGDRGEKLFF.

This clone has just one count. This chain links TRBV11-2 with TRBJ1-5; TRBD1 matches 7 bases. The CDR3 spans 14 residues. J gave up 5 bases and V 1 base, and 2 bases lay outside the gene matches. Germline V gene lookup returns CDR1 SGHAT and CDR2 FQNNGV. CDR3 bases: TGTGCCAGCAGCTTAGGCAGGGGGGATCAGCCCCAGCATTTT. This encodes CASSLGRGDQPQHF. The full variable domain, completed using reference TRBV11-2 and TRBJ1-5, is EAGVAQSPRYKIIEKRQSVAFWCNPISGHATLYWYQQILGQGPKLLIQFQNNGVVDDSQLPKDRFSAERLKGVDSTLKIQPAKLEDSAVYLCASSLGRGDQPQHFGDGTRLSIL.

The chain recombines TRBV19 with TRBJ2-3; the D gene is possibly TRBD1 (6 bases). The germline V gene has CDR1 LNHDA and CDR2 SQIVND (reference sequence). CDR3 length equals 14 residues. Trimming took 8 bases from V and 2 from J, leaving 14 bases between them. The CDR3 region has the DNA TGTGCCAGTTCTCCAGGGGTGGTCACAGATACGCAGTATTTT. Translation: CASSPGVVTDTQYF.

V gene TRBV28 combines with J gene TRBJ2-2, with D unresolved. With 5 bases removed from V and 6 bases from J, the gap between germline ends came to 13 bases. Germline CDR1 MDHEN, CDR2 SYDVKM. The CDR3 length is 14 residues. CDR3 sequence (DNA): TGTGCCAGCAGTCCTGGTGGCCGTTCCGGGGAGCTGTTTTTT. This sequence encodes CASSPGGRSGELFF.